This T cell receptor (beta chain) derives from a study of PD-1 blockade in classical Hodgkin lymphoma. This CDR3 has 13 amino acids. Germline CDR1 reads SEHNR; CDR2 reads FQNEAQ (reference sequence). V was clipped by 0 bases and J by 1 base, with 3 bases between them. On this clone: As yet, its antigen is unknown.

The study, taken as a whole, reports: A significant rise in TCR diversity by C4D1 was seen for CD4+ but not CD8+ cells.

Sequencing used immunoSEQ multiplex PCR; TCRdb keeps in-frame clones, though not all of them. Of 6,000 to 9,500 clones listed, roughly three quarters are singletons. Every one of the patients relapsed after autologous stem cell transplantation (brentuximab vedotin exposure was variable). Magnetic negative selection was used to purify CD4+ T cells from thawed PBMCs. The sequence was collected from a human donor with classical Hodgkin lymphoma. This chain uses TRBV7-9 with TRBJ1-1; D uncertain. The sample consisted of CD4+ T cells from blood, taken at baseline. The CDR3: CASSLARNTEAFF. The CDR3 DNA is TGTGCCAGCAGCTTAGCTAGGAACACTGAAGCTTTCTTT.